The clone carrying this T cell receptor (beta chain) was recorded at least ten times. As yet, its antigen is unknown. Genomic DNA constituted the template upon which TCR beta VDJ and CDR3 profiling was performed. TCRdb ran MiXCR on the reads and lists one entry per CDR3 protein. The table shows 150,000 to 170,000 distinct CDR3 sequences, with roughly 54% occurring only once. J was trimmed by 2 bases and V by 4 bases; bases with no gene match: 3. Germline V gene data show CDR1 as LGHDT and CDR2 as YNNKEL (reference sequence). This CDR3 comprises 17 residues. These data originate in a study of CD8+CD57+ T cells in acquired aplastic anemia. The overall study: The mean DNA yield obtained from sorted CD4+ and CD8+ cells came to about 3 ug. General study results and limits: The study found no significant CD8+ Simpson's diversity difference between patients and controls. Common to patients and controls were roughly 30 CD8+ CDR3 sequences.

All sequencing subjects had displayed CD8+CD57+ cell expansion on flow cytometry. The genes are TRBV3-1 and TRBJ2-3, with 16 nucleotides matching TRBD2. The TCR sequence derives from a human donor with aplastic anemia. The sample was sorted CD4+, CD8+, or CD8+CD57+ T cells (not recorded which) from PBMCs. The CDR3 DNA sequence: TGTGCCAGCAGCCCCGGGACTAGCGGGGGGGCCACAGATACGCAGTATTTT. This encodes CASSPGTSGGATDTQYF.